This record covers a single TCR beta chain. Which antigen it targets is not known. Sequencing was performed on a NextSeq 550. The Human TCR Profiling Kit (MiLaboratory) was used to prepare UMI-labeled 5' RACE TRB cDNA libraries. cDNA synthesis used the entire amount of extracted RNA, and PCR amplification then used the entire amount of cDNA produced. The libraries were made side by side, with each library going through the same number of PCR cycles. Turning to the authors' computational methods: With a minimum of two reads required per UMI, MIGEC and MiXCR pulled out about 50,000 +/- 10,000 unique UMI-labeled TRB cDNA molecules from each library. On average, around 40,000 +/- 10,000 functional in-frame TRB CDR3 nucleotide clonotypes lacking stop codons were found per library. After each sample was downsampled to 5000 UMI-labeled TRB molecules, VDJtools was used to calculate diversity metrics such as normalized Shannon-Wiener and Chao1. VDJtools was used to calculate clonotype-size-weighted physicochemical properties of the central five CDR3 residues, namely interaction energy, strength, volume and Kidera factor 4. The reads underwent TCRdb reprocessing, giving one record for each CDR3 protein sequence and no DNA. TCRdb's processing, not the study's, gives the V and J calls here. This sample's table carries 40,000 to 45,000 distinct CDR3 sequences. The biggest ten clones account for approximately 7.7% of the sample.

The record originates from a study of CXCR3-negative and CXCR3-positive naive CD8 T cells (dated by TCRdb to the late 2010s). Describing the broader study: About 135 million TRB reads were obtained in total, roughly 1.5 +/- 0.3 million reads per library. Diversity and physicochemical repertoire analyses were performed on around 10 donors pooled from two independent experiments. TRBV-TRBJ cluster analysis included naive subsets from 5 donors and memory cells from 3 donors. Overall study results and their limits: Naive CXCR3-negative and CXCR3-positive cells from the same donor showed similar TRBV-TRBJ usage, whereas memory cells showed distinct patterns. Because surface CD5, which has been linked to self-reactivity in mice, was comparable between naive subsets, TCR interaction strength was also inferred from TRB CDR3 physicochemical properties. Freshly isolated PBMCs were used for most assays because CXCR3 expression partially decreased after cryopreservation. Both naive subsets had comparably high repertoire diversity, while memory CD8+ T cells had much lower repertoire diversity.

The CDR3 starts with the cysteine, ends with the phenylalanine, and has 16 residues. Only the protein sequence is given. The germline V gene encodes CDR1 MGHRA and CDR2 YSYEKL. Each CD8+ T cell subset was flow-sorted in triplicate, with roughly 330,000 cells per subset placed directly into RLT lysis buffer. Standard density gradient centrifugation was used to isolate peripheral blood mononuclear cells from buffy coats. Total RNA was extracted from sorted cells using an RNeasy Mini Kit. The rearranged chain carries TRBV4-1 and TRBJ2-1; TCRdb's D gene call, TRBD2, goes unchecked for lack of DNA. Sequencing was done on a sample of memory CD8+ T cells from blood. In light of the paper, this sample's cell subset or site label describes: conventional CD8+ memory T cells (TMEM), sorted as controls. This receptor was obtained from a human donor in good health. Some clones in this sample may be carry-over from other donors' samples. The CDR3 here reads CASSQGAGESYNEQFF.